This T cell receptor (beta chain) was recorded in a study of OX40 agonist ivuxolimab in advanced cancers. Study-wide context: Hepatocellular carcinoma, melanoma, renal cell or head and neck cancer occurred in dose-escalation patients. Three patients had partial responses: one hepatocellular carcinoma, two cutaneous melanoma. Findings and caveats of the study: Circulating CD4+ and CD8+ T cells showed clonal expansion by week 6 at 0.1 to 3.0 mg/kg. Researchers did not establish what antigens the expanded peripheral T cells target.

Comments on this clone: What it recognizes is unknown.

Libraries were prepared by immunoSEQ multiplex PCR; TCRdb keeps only in-frame clonotypes and omits some of them. This sample yields about 48,000 clones, of which 79% are seen a single time; 1.9% belongs to the top ten. V trimming: 4 bases; J trimming: 5 bases; junction bases outside the gene matches: 10. Per germline, CDR1 LGHNA and CDR2 YNFKEQ. The length of the CDR3 is 15 residues. Material: CD4+ or CD8+ T cells sorted from blood, obtained in a trial of the OX40 agonist ivuxolimab. The chain has TRBV4-2 and TRBJ2-5; 7 positions agree with TRBD1. The clonotype originates from an adult with an advanced solid tumor such as melanoma, head and neck, liver or kidney cancer. The CDR3 DNA reads as TGTGCCAGCAGCCGAAAGGACCAGGGGGTTGAGACCCAGTACTTC. Translated, it gives CASSRKDQGVETQYF.